This T cell receptor beta chain was recorded in a study of Graves' ophthalmopathy and Graves' hyperthyroidism. This clonotype showed up many times. CDR1 is LNHDA, CDR2 SQIVND, per germline (reference sequence). The CDR3 covers 17 residues. Trimming cost V 7 bases and J 6 bases; bases outside gene matches: 20. Transcripts of RNA were the source for amplifying TCR beta CDR3 regions. The authors performed first-round RT-PCR with HTBI primers and then a second-round multiplex PCR. TCRdb reanalysed the multiplex PCR reads using MiXCR and keeps one entry per CDR3 protein. The data hold some 750,000 distinct CDR3 sequences, with approximately 40% observed a single time.

The chain joins TRBV19 to TRBJ1-1, with 7 bases that match TRBD1. Material: peripheral blood. The TCR sequence derives from an adult man with Graves' ophthalmopathy. This CDR3 reads CASTLTYLAGGGPEAFF. In DNA form, the CDR3 reads TGTGCCAGTACCCTCACCTACCTGGCAGGGGGTGGCCCTGAAGCTTTCTTT.